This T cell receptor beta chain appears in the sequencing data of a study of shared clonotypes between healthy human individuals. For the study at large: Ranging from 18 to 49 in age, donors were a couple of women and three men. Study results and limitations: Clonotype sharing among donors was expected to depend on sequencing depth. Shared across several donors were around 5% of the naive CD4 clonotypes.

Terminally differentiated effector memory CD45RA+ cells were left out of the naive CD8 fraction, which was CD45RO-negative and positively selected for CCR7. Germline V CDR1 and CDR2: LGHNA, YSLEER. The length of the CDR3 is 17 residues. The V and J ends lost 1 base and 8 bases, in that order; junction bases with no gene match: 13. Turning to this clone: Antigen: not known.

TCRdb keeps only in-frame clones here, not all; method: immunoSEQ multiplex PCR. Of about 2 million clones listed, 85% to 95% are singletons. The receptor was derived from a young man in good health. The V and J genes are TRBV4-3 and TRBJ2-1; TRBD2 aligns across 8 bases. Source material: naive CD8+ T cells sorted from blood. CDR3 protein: CASSQVPPAGEGDEQFF. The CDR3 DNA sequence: TGCGCCAGCAGCCAAGTCCCCCCAGCGGGAGAGGGCGATGAGCAGTTCTTC.